The rows below give T cell receptor beta chains drawn from one sample of a study of T cells in Graves' hyperthyroidism and ophthalmopathy. TCRdb fed the multiplex PCR reads into MiXCR, producing one record per CDR3 protein. The sample carries 450,000 to 600,000 distinct CDR3 sequences, less than 15% recorded once. Sequencing was done on a sample of blood. The receptors stem from a woman in her forties with Graves' hyperthyroidism. The conserved cysteine and the conserved F or W are not part of the CDR3 here.

TRBV28,12,TRBJ2-7,ASRPGTSSYEQY
TRBV20-1,13,TRBJ2-7,SATRGGGNDYEQY
TRBV20-1,9,TRBJ2-5,SARRQETQY
TRBV20-1,11,TRBJ1-5,SAKTVSNQPQH
TRBV28,12,TRBJ1-1,ASRGGRPNTEAF
TRBV29-1,10,TRBJ2-1,SVVLSGYEQF
TRBV27,12,TRBJ1-6,ASKNGISPSPLH
TRBV6-1,12,TRBJ1-3,ASNIAGTGNTIY
TRBV7-2,14,TRBJ2-1,ASSLRIAERINEQF
TRBV28,13,TRBJ1-3,ASSLSGDRGNTIY
TRBV24-1,15,TRBJ2-1,ATSDSWLTGGTDEQF
TRBV30,10,TRBJ2-1,AWSVVGGEQF
TRBV29-1,13,TRBJ1-1,SVSSPRGMNTEAF
TRBV6-1,12,TRBJ2-1,ASKGAGSYNEQF
TRBV7-6,13,TRBJ1-1,ASSTSGTEMGEAF
TRBV6-5,16,TRBJ2-2,ASSYSTSGRSDTGELF
TRBV30,12,TRBJ1-1,AWSVWELNTEAF
TRBV27,12,TRBJ2-7,ASSFTRGGYEQY
TRBV5-4,15,TRBJ2-1,ASSLNLAGGGYNEQF
TRBV7-8,11,TRBJ2-7,ASSITRTAEQY
TRBV10-3,11,TRBJ2-3,ATSLAGSDTQY
TRBV29-1,13,TRBJ2-2,SVGLAGGDTGELF
TRBV7-8,13,TRBJ1-1,ASSPGLFLNTEAF
TRBV5-5,14,TRBJ2-5,ASSTHPGGGEETQY
TRBV28,11,TRBJ1-2,ASSTSGVYGYT
TRBV7-9,11,TRBJ2-7,ARVPVAPYEQY
TRBV27,17,TRBJ2-7,ASSPILRGTSGHFYEQY
TRBV19,16,TRBJ1-5,ASSRGQGPLYSNQPQH
TRBV25-1,13,TRBJ1-1,ASSVLKGYDTEAF
TRBV29-1,11,TRBJ2-3,SVEDRVPDTQY
TRBV18,14,TRBJ2-2,ASSPSTSVNTGELF
TRBV12-3/TRBV12-4,14,TRBJ2-7,ASSLSGGQGAYEQY
TRBV7-9,15,TRBJ2-7,ASSGGLLAGDPYEQY
TRBV30,10,TRBJ2-7,AWTGTPSRQY
TRBV2,13,TRBJ2-7,ASSDWTQSSYEQY
TRBV7-9,13,TRBJ1-1,ASSLYKALNTEAF
TRBV12-3/TRBV12-4,14,TRBJ2-1,ASSLLGALPHNEQF
TRBV28,12,TRBJ1-1,ASSFAGQNTEAF
TRBV20-1,13,TRBJ1-4,SAKNTAGSNEKLF
TRBV20-1,13,TRBJ1-4,SAQKPGTGGEKLF
TRBV2,12,TRBJ2-1,ASSGGQGRNEQF
TRBV5-6,10,TRBJ2-7,ASSYRPYEQY
TRBV12-3/TRBV12-4,13,TRBJ2-6,ASSFRETGANVLT
TRBV5-1,11,TRBJ2-1,ASTREDYNEQF
TRBV4-1,14,TRBJ2-1,ASSQHSGLMYNEQF
TRBV20-1,13,TRBJ2-5,SARPWTGVQETQY